This entry features one T cell receptor beta chain sequence. Antigen: not known. The data are from a study of response to subunit inactivated influenza vaccine. Study results and caveats: Few new T cells, the authors suggested, are recruited by each seasonal influenza vaccination.

V lost 6 bases, J lost 2 bases, and 7 bases stayed unmatched. Germline-derived CDR1 and CDR2 are MNHEY and SVGEGT. This CDR3 spans 14 amino acids. Each CDR3 protein is one row after TCRdb ran MiXCR on the RT-PCR reads. The sample yields about 650,000 distinct CDR3 sequences, 14% seen once. The clonotype originates from a man aged 50 to 60 who received an inactivated influenza vaccine. The material sequenced was PBMCs from blood, taken 14 days before vaccination. The chain uses TRBV6-2 or TRBV6-3 and TRBJ2-7; TRBD1 aligns across 7 bases. This CDR3 is CASSLLTGTYEQYF. For the CDR3, the DNA is TGTGCCAGCAGCTTGTTGACAGGGACCTACGAGCAGTACTTC.